Listed below are T cell receptor beta chains from one sample, sequenced in a study of spatial heterogeneity in lung cancer. TCRdb reprocessed the 5' RACE reads with MiXCR, giving one entry per CDR3 protein. The repertoire holds roughly 9,800 distinct CDR3 sequences, roughly 5.5% seen once, with around 27% in the top ten. The source material was PBMCs, sampled at surgery. These receptors all stem from a male donor with early-stage non-small cell lung cancer. Each CDR3 is given with its conserved first and last residue. D genes are given only for firm matches. Rows give clone size only sometimes, using once, few, many, or a class for an expanded clone.

abundance: many
j_gene: TRBJ2-7
v_gene: TRBV12-3/TRBV12-4
d_gene: -
CDR3nt: TGTGCCAGCAGTTTATCCGGGACGGACCGGTACTTC
CDR3aa: CASSLSGTDRYF

abundance: many
j_gene: TRBJ2-1
v_gene: TRBV7-9
d_gene: -
CDR3nt: TGTGCCAGCAGCTTAGTTCCTAGACGAAATGAGCAGTTCTTC
CDR3aa: CASSLVPRRNEQFF

abundance: few
j_gene: TRBJ1-5
v_gene: TRBV20-1
d_gene: TRBD1
CDR3nt: TGCAGTGCTGGGACAGGGGAGGTAATTCAGCCCCAGCATTTT
CDR3aa: CSAGTGEVIQPQHF

abundance: -
j_gene: TRBJ2-7
v_gene: TRBV10-3
d_gene: -
CDR3nt: TGTGCCATCAGTGGTGGCAGCGTGGAGCAGTACTTC
CDR3aa: CAISGGSVEQYF

abundance: many
j_gene: TRBJ2-6
v_gene: TRBV2
d_gene: -
CDR3nt: TGTGCCAGCCGGGCGACTAGGGGGGCTGGGGCCAACGTCCTGACTTTC
CDR3aa: CASRATRGAGANVLTF

abundance: -
j_gene: TRBJ1-2
v_gene: TRBV20-1
d_gene: -
CDR3nt: TGCAGTGCTAGTTACCAGACTACTCTCTATGGCTACACCTTC
CDR3aa: CSASYQTTLYGYTF

abundance: many
j_gene: TRBJ1-1
v_gene: TRBV7-2
d_gene: -
CDR3nt: TGTGCCAGCAGCAAGGGACCAATCTACACTGAAGCTTTCTTT
CDR3aa: CASSKGPIYTEAFF

abundance: few
j_gene: TRBJ1-1
v_gene: TRBV6-2/TRBV6-3
d_gene: TRBD1
CDR3nt: TGTGCCAGCAGCTCAGGACAGGCCGCGAACACTGAAGCTTTCTTT
CDR3aa: CASSSGQAANTEAFF

abundance: medium-sized
j_gene: TRBJ2-1
v_gene: TRBV11-2
d_gene: -
CDR3nt: TGTGCCAGCAGCCGACGCGGGACGATCTCCTACAATGAGCAGTTCTTC
CDR3aa: CASSRRGTISYNEQFF

abundance: many
j_gene: TRBJ2-5
v_gene: TRBV12-3/TRBV12-4
d_gene: TRBD1
CDR3nt: TGTGCCAGCAGATCCGGGACAGGGGATGAGACCCAGTACTTC
CDR3aa: CASRSGTGDETQYF

abundance: -
j_gene: TRBJ2-3
v_gene: TRBV19
d_gene: TRBD1
CDR3nt: TGTGCCAGTAGTGAGACAGGGATGGGCACCACAGATACGCAGTATTTT
CDR3aa: CASSETGMGTTDTQYF

abundance: few
j_gene: TRBJ2-1
v_gene: TRBV4-3
d_gene: -
CDR3nt: TGCGCCAGCAGCCAAGATCTGAGACTAGAGTACAATGAGCAGTTCTTC
CDR3aa: CASSQDLRLEYNEQFF

abundance: many
j_gene: TRBJ2-1
v_gene: TRBV9
d_gene: -
CDR3nt: TGTGCCAGCAGCTTCCAGCGGAGAGGTGAGCAGTTCTTC
CDR3aa: CASSFQRRGEQFF

abundance: many
j_gene: TRBJ1-1
v_gene: TRBV29-1
d_gene: -
CDR3nt: TGCAGCGGTGTCATTTTGGACACTGAAGCTTTCTTT
CDR3aa: CSGVILDTEAFF

abundance: many
j_gene: TRBJ2-7
v_gene: TRBV3-1
d_gene: TRBD1
CDR3nt: TGTGCCAGCAGCCCCGGGACAGGGAACTACGAGCAGTACTTC
CDR3aa: CASSPGTGNYEQYF

abundance: -
j_gene: TRBJ1-2
v_gene: TRBV20-1
d_gene: -
CDR3nt: TGCAGTGCAAGGGCCACCTCGGGAGGCTATGGCTACACCTTC
CDR3aa: CSARATSGGYGYTF

abundance: many
j_gene: TRBJ2-7
v_gene: TRBV19
d_gene: TRBD1
CDR3nt: TGTGCCAGTAGTCTAAGCCGGGACAGGGCCTACGAGCAGTACTTC
CDR3aa: CASSLSRDRAYEQYF

abundance: many
j_gene: TRBJ1-6
v_gene: TRBV4-3
d_gene: TRBD1
CDR3nt: TGCGCCAGCAGCCAAGGATCCGGGACAGGGAATTCACCCCTCCACTTT
CDR3aa: CASSQGSGTGNSPLHF

abundance: -
j_gene: TRBJ2-7
v_gene: TRBV28
d_gene: TRBD1
CDR3nt: TGTGCCAGCAGTTTCACCGGGACAGGGGGCTACGAGCAGTACTTC
CDR3aa: CASSFTGTGGYEQYF

abundance: many
j_gene: TRBJ2-3
v_gene: TRBV29-1
d_gene: TRBD2
CDR3nt: TGCAGCGTTGGATGGCTAGCGGGACCCACAGATACGCAGTATTTT
CDR3aa: CSVGWLAGPTDTQYF

abundance: many
j_gene: TRBJ2-5
v_gene: TRBV27
d_gene: -
CDR3nt: TGTGCCAGCAGTTACGGGACGGGTCAAGAGACCCAGTACTTC
CDR3aa: CASSYGTGQETQYF

abundance: many
j_gene: TRBJ2-3
v_gene: TRBV7-9
d_gene: -
CDR3nt: TGTGCCAGCAGGCTCGACTCGTCGGGGGCGGTCGATACGCAGTATTTT
CDR3aa: CASRLDSSGAVDTQYF

abundance: medium-sized
j_gene: TRBJ2-3
v_gene: TRBV6-2/TRBV6-3
d_gene: TRBD2
CDR3nt: TGTGCCAGCAGTTACGCCCTGGTTGGGGGGCGTCTAGCGGGAAGCACAGATACGCAGTATTTT
CDR3aa: CASSYALVGGRLAGSTDTQYF

abundance: many
j_gene: TRBJ1-5
v_gene: TRBV7-9
d_gene: -
CDR3nt: TGTGCCAGCAGCCAGGGGCGCGTCCAGCCCCAGCATTTT
CDR3aa: CASSQGRVQPQHF

abundance: few
j_gene: TRBJ2-3
v_gene: TRBV4-3
d_gene: -
CDR3nt: TGCGCCAGCAGCCAAGACGCCCTCTACACAGATACGCAGTATTTT
CDR3aa: CASSQDALYTDTQYF

abundance: medium-sized
j_gene: TRBJ2-5
v_gene: TRBV27
d_gene: -
CDR3nt: TGTGCCAGCAGTTTAAAGCCACCGGGACCGAACCCCGAGACCCAGTACTTC
CDR3aa: CASSLKPPGPNPETQYF

abundance: few
j_gene: TRBJ1-6
v_gene: TRBV28
d_gene: -
CDR3nt: TGTGCCAGCAGGGGTGGGGGCCTCTCCTATAATTCACCCCTCCACTTT
CDR3aa: CASRGGGLSYNSPLHF

abundance: many
j_gene: TRBJ2-5
v_gene: TRBV6-1
d_gene: TRBD1
CDR3nt: TGTGCCAGCAGTGTGTTTACAGGGGGCGGAGAGACCCAGTACTTC
CDR3aa: CASSVFTGGGETQYF

abundance: many
j_gene: TRBJ2-2
v_gene: TRBV7-9
d_gene: -
CDR3nt: TGTGCCAGCAGCGGAGAGGGGGAGTACACCGGGGAGCTGTTTTTT
CDR3aa: CASSGEGEYTGELFF

abundance: many
j_gene: TRBJ2-7
v_gene: TRBV29-1
d_gene: -
CDR3nt: TGCAGCGTCCGCGGGGACCTACCATACGAGCAGTACTTC
CDR3aa: CSVRGDLPYEQYF

abundance: few
j_gene: TRBJ2-3
v_gene: TRBV20-1
d_gene: -
CDR3nt: TGCAGTGCCCCAGGGGAATTAAGAGATACGCAGTATTTT
CDR3aa: CSAPGELRDTQYF

abundance: many
j_gene: TRBJ2-7
v_gene: TRBV27
d_gene: -
CDR3nt: TGTGCCAGCAGTTTAAGTTTCGGCGAGCAGTACTTC
CDR3aa: CASSLSFGEQYF

abundance: many
j_gene: TRBJ1-3
v_gene: TRBV14
d_gene: -
CDR3nt: TGTGCCAGCAGGGCACAGCGAGGCGTGGACAATCGTGGAAACACCATATATTTT
CDR3aa: CASRAQRGVDNRGNTIYF